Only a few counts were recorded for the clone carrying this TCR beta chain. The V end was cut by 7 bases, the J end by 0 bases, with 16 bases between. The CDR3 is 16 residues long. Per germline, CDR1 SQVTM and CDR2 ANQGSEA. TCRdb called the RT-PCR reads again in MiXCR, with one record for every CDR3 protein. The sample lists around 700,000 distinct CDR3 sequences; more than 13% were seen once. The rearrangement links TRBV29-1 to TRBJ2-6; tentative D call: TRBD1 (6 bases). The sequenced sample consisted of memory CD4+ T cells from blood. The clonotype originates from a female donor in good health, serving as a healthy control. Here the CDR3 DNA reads TGCAGCGCCCCACTGGGACAAGTCTCTGGGGCCAACGTCCTGACTTTC. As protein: CSAPLGQVSGANVLTF.